This is a list of T cell receptor beta chains from one sample in a study of blood T cells in healthy people across ages. TCRdb called the 5' RACE reads again in MiXCR, with one record for every CDR3 protein. The table lists about 930,000 distinct CDR3 sequences, 25% to 35% of them singletons, with roughly 10% in the top ten. These records were also assigned to another study, of T cells of mothers and their children.

The source material was blood. The receptors derive from a woman aged 40 to 50 in good health. CDR3s include the opening cysteine and the closing phenylalanine or tryptophan. D genes are given only for firm matches. A row's size may be missing; if present it is once, few, many or a size class.

j_call,d_call,v_call,clone_size,cdr3_nt,cdr3_aa
TRBJ2-7,NA,TRBV12-3/TRBV12-4,few,TGTGTCAGCAGTTTAGCTTTAGGCGGACCCTACGAGCAGTACTTC,CVSSLALGGPYEQYF
TRBJ1-1,TRBD1,TRBV30,once,TGTGCCTGGAGTCCCCAAAGACAGGGGAAAGCTTTCTTT,CAWSPQRQGKAFF
TRBJ2-1,NA,TRBV7-2,NA,TGCGCCAGCAGCTTGGGCCAGGGACCTAATGAGCAGTTCTTC,CASSLGQGPNEQFF
TRBJ2-5,NA,TRBV28,NA,TGTGCCAGCGCCGGAGGGACCCAGTACTTC,CASAGGTQYF
TRBJ2-3,NA,TRBV24-1,NA,TGTGCCACCAGTGACCGGCAGGGGAGCAGAGATACGCAGTATTTT,CATSDRQGSRDTQYF
TRBJ2-3,NA,TRBV11-2,NA,TGTGCCAGCAGCCCAAAGGGACTGGGTCTCACAGATACGCAGTATTTT,CASSPKGLGLTDTQYF
TRBJ1-2,TRBD1,TRBV27,NA,TGTGCCAGCAGCTCAGGGGGCCCTAACTATGGCTACACCTTC,CASSSGGPNYGYTF
TRBJ2-5,TRBD1,TRBV5-1,few,TGCGCCAGCAGCCTCCTTGTATTGACAGGGGTGGAAGGCCAGTACTTC,CASSLLVLTGVEGQYF
TRBJ2-4,TRBD1,TRBV20-1,NA,TGCAGTGCTAGAGATCTACGCAGGGGGCGAGAAAACATTCAGTACTTC,CSARDLRRGRENIQYF
TRBJ1-5,NA,TRBV18,NA,TGTGCCAACTCACCAGGCGGAACTAGCAATCAGCCCCAGCATTTT,CANSPGGTSNQPQHF
TRBJ2-5,NA,TRBV7-9,NA,TGTGCCAGCAGCCCCCCCGGGACCCAGTACTTC,CASSPPGTQYF
TRBJ2-2,NA,TRBV29-1,NA,TGCAGCGTTGAAGGCGCCCGTCGGGACACCGGGGAGCTGTTTTTT,CSVEGARRDTGELFF
TRBJ2-7,TRBD1,TRBV4-2,few,TGTGCCAGCAGCCAAGAGGACAGGCTACCCCACGAGCAGTACTTC,CASSQEDRLPHEQYF
TRBJ2-3,NA,TRBV9,NA,TGTGCCAGCAGTACCCAGGGGTTCAGCACAGATACGCAGTATTTT,CASSTQGFSTDTQYF
TRBJ2-2,NA,TRBV5-1,few,TGCGCCAGCAGCTTGTCAGGGATCACCGGGGAGCTGTTTTTT,CASSLSGITGELFF
TRBJ1-1,TRBD1,TRBV27,NA,TGTGCCAGCAGTTCCGGCAGGGGGTGGACTGAAGCTTTCTTT,CASSSGRGWTEAFF
TRBJ2-7,TRBD2,TRBV7-2,NA,TGTGCCAGCAGCTTAGCCGAACGAGCGGGGACCTTCTACGAGCAGTACTTC,CASSLAERAGTFYEQYF